The rows below give T cell receptor beta chains drawn from one sample of a study of T cell responses to AZD1222 COVID-19 vaccine. Sequencing used immunoSEQ multiplex PCR; TCRdb keeps in-frame clones, though not all of them. The top ten clones hold 4.5% to 7% of a sample with around 96,000 clones, around 84% of them seen once. The sequences come from peripheral blood, collected 28 days after the second AZD1222 dose. Receptors originate from an adult who received the AZD1222 COVID-19 vaccine. The CDR3 runs from the conserved cysteine through the conserved F or W. D genes are given only for firm matches. Expanded clones get a size class; other rows say once, few or many, or leave the size out.

TRBV10-3	TRBJ1-6	.	.	CATKGGSSPLHF	TGTGCCACCAAGGGAGGGAGTTCACCCCTCCACTTT
TRBV7-9	TRBJ1-5	.	.	CASSLDSNQPQHF	TGTGCCAGCAGCTTGGACAGCAATCAGCCCCAGCATTTT
TRBV19	TRBJ2-3	.	.	CASRTGGGDTQYF	TGTGCCAGTAGAACGGGGGGCGGGGATACGCAGTATTTT
TRBV2	TRBJ2-7	once	.	CASSDGAGGGVEQYF	TGTGCCAGCAGTGACGGGGCCGGAGGGGGAGTCGAGCAGTACTTC
TRBV13	TRBJ1-1	.	.	CASSLAGAFF	TGTGCCAGCAGCTTGGCGGGAGCTTTCTTT
TRBV6-5	TRBJ1-6	few	TRBD1	CASGQGGSPLHF	TGTGCCAGCGGACAGGGGGGTTCACCCCTCCACTTT
TRBV28	TRBJ2-1	.	.	CASSFLDPTNEQFF	TGTGCCAGCAGTTTCTTAGACCCTACCAATGAGCAGTTCTTC
TRBV28	TRBJ1-4	.	TRBD1	CASSLWSGGSNEKLFF	TGTGCCAGCAGTTTATGGTCAGGGGGATCGAATGAAAAACTGTTTTTT
TRBV3-1/TRBV3-2	TRBJ1-2	.	.	CASSQGPFFPSISYTF	TGTGCCAGCAGCCAAGGCCCTTTTTTTCCCAGCATAAGCTACACCTTC
TRBV2	TRBJ1-2	.	.	CASSEEHGGGYTF	TGTGCCAGCAGTGAGGAGCACGGGGGTGGCTACACCTTC
TRBV3-1/TRBV3-2	TRBJ1-2	many	.	CASRGVRGANGYTF	TGTGCCAGCAGGGGGGTCCGAGGGGCAAATGGCTACACCTTC
TRBV4-1	TRBJ2-2	.	.	CASSQPTSLAGELFF	TGCGCCAGCAGCCAACCAACTAGTTTGGCCGGGGAGCTGTTTTTT
TRBV21-1	TRBJ1-3	.	.	CASSKMGGAGNTIYF	TGTGCCAGCAGCAAAATGGGAGGGGCTGGAAACACCATATATTTT
TRBV11-2	TRBJ2-1	.	.	CASSLATGGYGEQFF	TGTGCCAGCAGCTTAGCTACCGGTGGGTACGGTGAGCAGTTCTTC
TRBV5-4	TRBJ2-1	.	TRBD1	CASSFGQGASRQFF	TGTGCCAGCAGCTTCGGACAGGGGGCGTCACGACAGTTCTTC
TRBV7-2	TRBJ2-7	.	TRBD1	CASSLYRGLGYEQYF	TGTGCCAGCAGCCTTTACAGGGGGCTTGGGTACGAGCAGTACTTC
TRBV7-2	TRBJ1-5	.	.	CASSFRGSNQPQHF	TGTGCCAGCAGCTTCAGGGGTAGCAATCAGCCCCAGCATTTT
TRBV10-3	TRBJ1-5	.	TRBD1	CATGGVTVSNQPQHF	TGTGCCACAGGGGGGGTGACGGTAAGCAATCAGCCCCAGCATTTT
TRBV6-5	TRBJ2-2	.	.	CASSYSGQRELFF	TGTGCCAGCAGTTACTCCGGACAAAGGGAGCTGTTTTTT
TRBV11-3	TRBJ2-3	.	.	CASSPSGSSTDTQYF	TGTGCCAGCAGCCCTAGTGGCAGTAGCACAGATACGCAGTATTTT
TRBV7-2	TRBJ2-3	.	TRBD2	CASSLWQAGGPSDTQYF	TGTGCCAGCAGCTTATGGCAAGCGGGGGGGCCATCAGATACGCAGTATTTT
TRBV7-2	TRBJ2-1	once	TRBD2	CASSFLGGLRVNEQFF	TGTGCCAGCAGCTTTCTGGGGGGACTAAGGGTAAATGAGCAGTTCTTC
TRBV4-2	TRBJ1-4	once	.	CASSQSFPGTEANEKLFF	TGTGCCAGCAGCCAAAGCTTTCCGGGAACAGAGGCTAATGAAAAACTGTTTTTT
TRBV5-1	TRBJ1-2	.	.	CASSLSPSDYGYTF	TGCGCCAGCAGCTTAAGTCCATCGGACTATGGCTACACCTTC
TRBV27	TRBJ2-2	.	.	CASSWRRGTNTGELFF	TGTGCCAGCAGTTGGCGCCGGGGCACGAACACCGGGGAGCTGTTTTTT
TRBV7-9	TRBJ1-1	.	.	CASSLELGGMNTEAFF	TGTGCCAGCAGCTTAGAGTTGGGGGGAATGAACACTGAAGCTTTCTTT
TRBV28	TRBJ1-4	.	.	CASTVYMGNVNEKLFF	TGTGCCTCAACAGTTTATATGGGGAACGTTAATGAAAAACTGTTTTTT
TRBV11-3	TRBJ2-7	.	TRBD1	CASSARTGGPAEQYF	TGTGCCAGCAGCGCCCGGACAGGGGGCCCGGCGGAGCAGTACTTC
TRBV11-2	TRBJ2-7	.	TRBD2	CASSLGLAGGEQYF	TGTGCCAGCAGCTTGGGACTAGCGGGGGGCGAGCAGTACTTC
TRBV11-2	TRBJ2-5	.	.	CASSLDPAGIGETQYF	TGTGCCAGCAGCTTAGATCCGGCAGGGATCGGGGAGACCCAGTACTTC
TRBV7-9	TRBJ1-2	medium-sized	.	CASSRGTLRGYTF	TGTGCCAGCAGCCGAGGGACCCTCCGCGGCTACACCTTC
TRBV7-9	TRBJ1-2	.	.	CASSLFRQGGYGYTF	TGTGCCAGCAGCTTATTTAGGCAGGGAGGCTATGGCTACACCTTC